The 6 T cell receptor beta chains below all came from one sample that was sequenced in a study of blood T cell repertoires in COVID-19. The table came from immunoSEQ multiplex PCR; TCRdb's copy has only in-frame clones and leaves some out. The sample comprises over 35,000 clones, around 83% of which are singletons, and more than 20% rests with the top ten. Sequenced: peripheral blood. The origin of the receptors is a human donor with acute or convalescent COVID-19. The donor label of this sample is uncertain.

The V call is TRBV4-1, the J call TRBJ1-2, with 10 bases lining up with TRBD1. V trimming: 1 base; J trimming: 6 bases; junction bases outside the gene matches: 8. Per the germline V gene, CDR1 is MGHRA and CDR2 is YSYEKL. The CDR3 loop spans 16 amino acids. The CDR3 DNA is TGCGCCAGCAGCCAAGCTGCCTCCGGGACAGGGGATGGCTACACCTTC. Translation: CASSQAASGTGDGYTF.

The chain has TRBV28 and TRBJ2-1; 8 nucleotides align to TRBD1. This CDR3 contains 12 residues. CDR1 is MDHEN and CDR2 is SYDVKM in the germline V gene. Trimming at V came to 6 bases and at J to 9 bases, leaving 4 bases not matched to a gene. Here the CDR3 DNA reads TGTGCCAGCAGCCGGGACAGGTTTGAGCAGTTCTTC. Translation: CASSRDRFEQFF.

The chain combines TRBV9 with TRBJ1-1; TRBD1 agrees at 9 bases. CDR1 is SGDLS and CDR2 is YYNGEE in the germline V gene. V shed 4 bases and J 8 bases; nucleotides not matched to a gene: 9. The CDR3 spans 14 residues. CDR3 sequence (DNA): TGTGCCAGCAGCTCGGGACAGGGAGCGAAGGAAGCTTTCTTT. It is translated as CASSSGQGAKEAFF.

The CDR3 coding sequence is TGTGCCAGCAGTTTCCACCCTCGGACTCAATCTTACGAGCAGTACTTC. Translating gives CASSFHPRTQSYEQYF. The rearrangement joins TRBV28 to TRBJ2-7; D is perhaps TRBD2 (5 bases). Trimming pared 3 bases from V and 4 bases from J, leaving 19 bases between. Germline V gene lookup returns CDR1 MDHEN and CDR2 SYDVKM. There are 16 residues in the CDR3.

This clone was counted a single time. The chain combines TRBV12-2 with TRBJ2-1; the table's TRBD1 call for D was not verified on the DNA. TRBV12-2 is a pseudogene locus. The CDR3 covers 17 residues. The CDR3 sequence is CASRLAARRRMYNEQFF. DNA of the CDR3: TGTGCAAGTCGCTTAGCAGCACGCAGGCGAATGTACAATGAGCAGTTCTTC.

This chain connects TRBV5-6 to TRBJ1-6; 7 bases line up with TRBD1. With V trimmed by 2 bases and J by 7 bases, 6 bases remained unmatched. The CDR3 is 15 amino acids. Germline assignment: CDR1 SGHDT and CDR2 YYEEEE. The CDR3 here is CASSLQGLGNSPLHF. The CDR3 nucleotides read TGTGCCAGCAGCTTACAGGGGTTGGGAAATTCACCCCTCCACTTT.